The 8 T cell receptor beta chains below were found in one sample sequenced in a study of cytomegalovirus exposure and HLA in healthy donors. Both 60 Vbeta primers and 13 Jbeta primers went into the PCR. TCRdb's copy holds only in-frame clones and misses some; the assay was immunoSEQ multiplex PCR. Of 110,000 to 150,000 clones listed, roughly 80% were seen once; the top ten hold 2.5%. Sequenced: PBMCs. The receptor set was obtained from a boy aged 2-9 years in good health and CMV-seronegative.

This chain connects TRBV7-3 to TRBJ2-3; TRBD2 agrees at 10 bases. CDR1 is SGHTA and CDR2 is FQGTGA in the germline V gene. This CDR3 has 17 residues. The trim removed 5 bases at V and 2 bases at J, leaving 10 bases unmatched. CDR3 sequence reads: CASSKRTSGVFTDTQYF. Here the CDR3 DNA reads TGTGCCAGCAGCAAGCGAACTAGCGGGGTATTCACAGATACGCAGTATTTT.

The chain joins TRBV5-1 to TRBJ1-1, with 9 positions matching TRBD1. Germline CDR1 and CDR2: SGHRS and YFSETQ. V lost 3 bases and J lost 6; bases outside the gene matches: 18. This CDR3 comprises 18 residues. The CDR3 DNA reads TGCGCCAGCAGCTATCAACCCAGGACAGGGGCGAGGGAACCTGAAGCTTTCTTT. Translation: CASSYQPRTGAREPEAFF.

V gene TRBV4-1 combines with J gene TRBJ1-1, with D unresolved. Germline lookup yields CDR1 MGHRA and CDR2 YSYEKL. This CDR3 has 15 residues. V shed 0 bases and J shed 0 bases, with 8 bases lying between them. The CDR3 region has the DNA TGCGCCAGCAGCCAAGAGGAGGCCATGAACACTGAAGCTTTCTTT. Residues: CASSQEEAMNTEAFF.

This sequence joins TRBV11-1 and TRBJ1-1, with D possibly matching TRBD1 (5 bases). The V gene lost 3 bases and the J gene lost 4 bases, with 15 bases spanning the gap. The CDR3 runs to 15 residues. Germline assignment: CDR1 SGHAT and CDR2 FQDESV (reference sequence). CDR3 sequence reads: CASSFQGGAGTEAFF. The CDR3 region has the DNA TGTGCCAGCAGCTTTCAAGGCGGGGCAGGCACTGAAGCTTTCTTT.

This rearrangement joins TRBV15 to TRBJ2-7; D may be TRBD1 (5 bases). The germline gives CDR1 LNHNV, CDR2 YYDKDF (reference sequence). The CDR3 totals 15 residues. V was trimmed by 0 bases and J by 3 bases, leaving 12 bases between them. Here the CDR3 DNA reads TGTGCCACCAGCAGAGATATCAGGGCCCACTACGAGCAGTACTTC. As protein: CATSRDIRAHYEQYF. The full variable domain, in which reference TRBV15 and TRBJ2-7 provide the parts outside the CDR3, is DAMVIQNPRYQVTQFGKPVTLSCSQTLNHNVMYWYQQKSSQAPKLLFHYYDKDFNNEADTPDNFQSRRPNTSFCFLDIRSPGLGDTAMYLCATSRDIRAHYEQYFGPGTRLTVT.

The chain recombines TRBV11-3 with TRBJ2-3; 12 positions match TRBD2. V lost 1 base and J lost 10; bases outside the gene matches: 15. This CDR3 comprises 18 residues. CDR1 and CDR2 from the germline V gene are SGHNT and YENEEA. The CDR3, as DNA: TGTGCCAGCAGCTTAGTTCTAGCGGGAGGGCCCAGTTGGGTGGCGCAGTATTTT. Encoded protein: CASSLVLAGGPSWVAQYF.

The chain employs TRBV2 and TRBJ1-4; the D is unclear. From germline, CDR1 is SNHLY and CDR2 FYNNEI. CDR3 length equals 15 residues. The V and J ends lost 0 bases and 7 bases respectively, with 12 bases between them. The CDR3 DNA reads TGTGCCAGCAGTGAAGCGCGAGGGAGAGGTGAAAAACTGTTTTTT. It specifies CASSEARGRGEKLFF.

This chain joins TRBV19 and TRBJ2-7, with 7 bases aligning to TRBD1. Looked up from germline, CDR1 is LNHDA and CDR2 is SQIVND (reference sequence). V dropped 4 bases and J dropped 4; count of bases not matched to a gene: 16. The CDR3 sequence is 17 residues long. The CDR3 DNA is TGTGCCAGTAGTAGCGCCGGGACAGCACACCCCTTATACGAGCAGTACTTC. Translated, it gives CASSSAGTAHPLYEQYF.